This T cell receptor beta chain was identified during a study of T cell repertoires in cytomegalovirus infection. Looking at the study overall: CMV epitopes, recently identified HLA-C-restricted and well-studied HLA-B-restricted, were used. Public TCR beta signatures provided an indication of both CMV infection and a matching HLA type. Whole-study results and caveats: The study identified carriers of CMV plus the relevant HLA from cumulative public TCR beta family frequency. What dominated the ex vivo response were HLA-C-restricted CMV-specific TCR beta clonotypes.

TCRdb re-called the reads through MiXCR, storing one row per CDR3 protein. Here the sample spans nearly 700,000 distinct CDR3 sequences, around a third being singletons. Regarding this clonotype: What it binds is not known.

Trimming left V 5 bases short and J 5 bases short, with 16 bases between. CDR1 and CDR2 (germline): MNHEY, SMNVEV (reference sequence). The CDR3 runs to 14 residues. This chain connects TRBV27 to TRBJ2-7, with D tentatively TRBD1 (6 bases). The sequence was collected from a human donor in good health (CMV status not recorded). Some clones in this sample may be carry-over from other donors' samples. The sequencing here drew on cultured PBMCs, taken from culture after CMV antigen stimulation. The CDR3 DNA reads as TGTGCCAGCAGTGTAAACAGGGAGCTTAACGAGCAGTACTTC. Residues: CASSVNRELNEQYF.